There are many counts of the clone carrying this TCR beta chain. Its antigen is undetermined. The entry originates in a study of T-cell reconstitution after alpha-beta-depleted transplantation in children. Broader study findings: Several hundred rapidly expanded clones from non-depleted graft cells reportedly supplied alpha-beta T cells about two months post-transplant. One year post-transplant, T-cell counts and diversity were largely derived from T cells produced anew. It was surviving recipient T cells and thymic progenitors that gave some patients high TCRbeta diversity at day 60.

Researchers prepared the TCRbeta library using unique molecular identifiers, the study reports. TCRdb reprocessed the PCR reads with MiXCR, giving one entry per CDR3 protein. Among 60,000 to 70,000 distinct CDR3 sequences listed, just under 5% were seen once. Trimming removed 3 bases at V and 5 bases at J, with 7 bases between. The germline gives CDR1 DFQATT, CDR2 SNEGSKA (reference sequence). The length of the CDR3 is 12 residues. The chain employs TRBV20-1 and TRBJ2-2; D is possibly TRBD1 (5 bases). The clonotype originates from a boy under two years old who had a stem cell transplant for acute myeloid leukemia, so the T cells may come from the graft donor. Material: PBMCs, mostly from graft donor cells, obtained 180 days after TCRalphabeta/CD19-depleted stem cell transplant. The CDR3, as DNA: TGCAGTGCTAGGGCAGGGACCGGGGAGCTGTTTTTT. Translating gives CSARAGTGELFF.